These 5 T cell receptor beta chains originate from one sample sequenced in a study of cytomegalovirus exposure and HLA in healthy donors (dated by TCRdb to 2015 to 2018). The library was prepared using the immunoSEQ multiplex PCR assay. For the multiplex PCR, a mixture combining 60 forward primers for TCR Vbeta segments and 13 reverse primers for TCR Jbeta segments was used. TCRdb provides this immuneACCESS table in a form limited to in-frame rearrangements. Some clones are lacking; in checked studies, under half of them reflect an unresolved V gene, and why the rest are absent is not known. The sample yields about 190,000 clones; around 84% were counted once. The ten top clones hold 1% of the sample. Material: PBMCs. The receptors were sampled from a boy between 2 and 10 years old in good health and CMV-seronegative.

The chain recombines TRBV6-4 with TRBJ1-1; TRBD1 might be the D (5 bases). This CDR3 region has 14 residues. Germline V gene sequence: CDR1 MRHNA, CDR2 SNTAGT. The V end lost 6 bases, the J end lost 6 bases, and 17 bases lay between the germline ends. In nucleotides, the CDR3 is TGTGCCAGCAGCCCCGGGGAGGGGACCTCTGAAGCTTTCTTT. Its translation is CASSPGEGTSEAFF.

This rearrangement joins TRBV5-4 to TRBJ2-3; 7 nucleotides match TRBD1. This CDR3 is 18 amino acids long. V was pared by 4 bases and J by 0 bases, with 14 bases of the junction left unmatched. CDR1 is SGHNT and CDR2 is YYREEE in the germline V gene (reference sequence). The DNA for the CDR3 is TGTGCCAGCAGCGGTTACCGGGACAGCGTATCTAGCACAGATACGCAGTATTTT. As protein: CASSGYRDSVSSTDTQYF. Together with reference TRBV5-4 and TRBJ2-3, the CDR3 gives the full variable domain: ETGVTQSPTHLIKTRGQQVTLRCSSQSGHNTVSWYQQALGQGPQFIFQYYREEENGRGNFPPRFSGLQFPNYSSELNVNALELDDSALYLCASSGYRDSVSSTDTQYFGPGTRLTVL.

The CDR3 loop is CASREQAAAGGSNEQFF. CDR3 coding DNA: TGTGCCAGCAGAGAACAGGCAGCAGCGGGGGGCTCAAATGAGCAGTTCTTC. V is TRBV6-1 and J is TRBJ2-1; 9 nucleotides align to TRBD2. Germline loops: CDR1 MNHNS, CDR2 SASEGT. This CDR3 contains 17 residues. Unmatched junction bases numbered 16, after V lost 6 bases and J lost 7 bases.

This clone has more than one count but fewer than ten. V and J are TRBV7-9 and TRBJ2-7; D is undetermined. Germline V CDR1 and CDR2: SEHNR, FQNEAQ (reference sequence). V was clipped by 3 bases and J by 5 bases, with 11 bases between them. This CDR3 has 13 residues. For the CDR3, the DNA is TGTGCCAGCAGCTTTAGTTCAACTCACGAGCAGTACTTC. Translation gives CASSFSSTHEQYF. The full variable domain, in which reference TRBV7-9 and TRBJ2-7 provide the parts outside the CDR3, is DTGVSQNPRHKITKRGQNVTFRCDPISEHNRLYWYRQTLGQGPEFLTYFQNEAQLEKSRLLSDRFSAERPKGSFSTLEIQRTEQGDSAMYLCASSFSSTHEQYFGPGTRLTVT.

This chain joins TRBV6-1 and TRBJ2-7, with 7 bases lining up with TRBD1. The germline V gene has CDR1 MNHNS and CDR2 SASEGT. There are 12 residues in the CDR3. Losses at the gene ends were 5 bases for V and 7 bases for J; bases not matched to a gene: 5. The CDR3 nucleotides are TGTGCCAGCAGTTTACAGGGGATAGAGCAGTACGTC. This encodes CASSLQGIEQYV.